This T cell receptor (beta chain) was captured by sequencing in a study of T cell repertoires in cytomegalovirus infection. The wider study: Public TCR beta signatures provided an indication of both CMV infection and a matching HLA type. Study-wide points: Using cumulative public TCR beta family frequency, the authors identified those who carried CMV together with the relevant HLA. In two of eight donors, the top clonotype was HLA-C-restricted CMV-specific.

Via MiXCR, TCRdb re-called the reads, giving one row per CDR3 protein. The sample lists a few hundred thousand distinct CDR3 sequences, approximately 18% occurring once. Concerning this clonotype: Antigen specificity is unknown.

The sequence was collected from a human donor in good health (CMV status not recorded). Some clones in this sample may be carry-over from other donors' samples. What was sequenced was PBMCs.

The CDR3 here is CASSPPGQPEQYF. The DNA of the CDR3 is TGTGCCAGCTCACCCCCGGGACAGCCGGAGCAGTACTTC. The V gene is TRBV18, the J gene TRBJ2-7, with 7 bases fitting TRBD1. J lost 7 bases, V lost 3 bases, and 6 bases had no gene match. Germline V lookup: CDR1 KGHSH, CDR2 LQKENI. The CDR3 has 13 amino acids.